These 14 T cell receptor beta chains came from one sample sequenced in a study of cytomegalovirus exposure and HLA in healthy donors. The PCR employed 60 Vbeta primers together with 13 Jbeta primers. The table came from immunoSEQ multiplex PCR; TCRdb's copy has only in-frame clones and leaves some out. Of roughly 66,000 clones listed, just over 75% are singletons. The sequencing sample was made of PBMCs. The receptors shown here come from a man aged 45-60 years in good health and CMV-seronegative.

The chain is built from TRBV6-5 and TRBJ2-7; D call uncertain. The CDR3 runs 13 residues. Looked up from germline, CDR1 is MNHEY and CDR2 is SVGAGI. V lost 6 bases, J lost 2 bases, and 11 bases lay in between. This chain's CDR3 is CASSRGYTYEQYF. The CDR3 coding sequence is TGTGCCAGCAGCCGAGGTTATACCTACGAGCAGTACTTC.

This rearrangement joins TRBV5-1 to TRBJ2-5; D is possibly TRBD2 (6 bases). This CDR3 has 16 residues. Germline values: CDR1 SGHRS, CDR2 YFSETQ. V lost 1 base and J 3 bases, leaving 16 bases between the germline ends. CDR3 region: CASSLPAGRWEETQYF. Here the CDR3 DNA reads TGCGCCAGCAGCTTGCCGGCAGGGAGGTGGGAAGAGACCCAGTACTTC.

The CDR3, as DNA: TGTGCCAGCAGCCCTCTGACTAGCGGGATTCGTTTGGATACGCAGTATTTT. Protein sequence: CASSPLTSGIRLDTQYF. The genes are TRBV9 and TRBJ2-3; TRBD2 matches at 11 bases. CDR3 length: 17 residues. V was pared by 4 bases and J by 6 bases, with 13 bases of the junction left unmatched. Germline V gene sequence: CDR1 SGDLS, CDR2 YYNGEE.

As to this clone: The same CDR3 arises from other DNA sequences in this sample as well. The gene calls are TRBV27 and TRBJ2-7; 15 bases align to TRBD2. Germline lookup yields CDR1 MNHEY and CDR2 SMNVEV (reference sequence). The CDR3 length is 17 residues. Germline trimming cut 0 bases from V and 3 bases from J; bases unmatched to any gene: 3. CDR3 nucleotides: TGTGCCAGCAGTTTATCGGGACTAGCGGGAGGTTACTACGAGCAGTACTTC. It codes for CASSLSGLAGGYYEQYF.

The chain couples TRBV7-2 to TRBJ2-3; unclear D gene. Trimming took 5 bases from V and 4 from J, leaving 10 bases between them. This CDR3 comprises 13 residues. Germline CDR1 and CDR2: SGHTA and FQGNSA. CDR3 sequence (DNA): TGTGCCAGCAGCCCCGTTCGGGCAGATACGCAGTATTTT. Its translation is CASSPVRADTQYF.

J is TRBJ1-4 and V is TRBV6-5; 7 bases map to TRBD1. This CDR3 is 14 amino acids long. Germline CDR1 reads MNHEY; CDR2 reads SVGAGI. V lost 6 bases, J lost 8 bases, and 9 bases stayed unmatched. CDR3 nucleotide sequence: TGTGCCAGCAGGAATGACAGGGTCGGGGAAAAACTGTTTTTT. Translation: CASRNDRVGEKLFF.

The J gene is TRBJ1-1, the V gene TRBV20-1; TRBD1 matches at 8 bases. CDR1 is DFQATT, CDR2 SNEGSKA, per germline (reference sequence). With 1 base clipped from V and 10 bases from J, the junction kept 2 bases outside the gene matches. The CDR3 spans 11 residues. CDR3 amino acids: CSARGGQGAFF. The DNA for the CDR3 is TGCAGTGCTAGAGGTGGACAGGGAGCTTTCTTT.

The chain is built from TRBV2 and TRBJ2-7, with TRBD1 as a possible D gene (7 bases). Trimming removed 7 bases at V and 1 base at J, with 11 bases between. Germline V gene data show CDR1 as SNHLY and CDR2 as FYNNEI. The CDR3 is made up of 13 amino acids. CDR3 residues: CASTGDSSYEQYF. The CDR3 bases are TGTGCCAGCACGGGGGACAGTTCCTACGAGCAGTACTTC.

The V and J genes are TRBV4-2 and TRBJ2-7; D perhaps matches TRBD1 (6 bases). This CDR3 has 15 residues. Per germline, CDR1 LGHNA and CDR2 YNFKEQ. V was pared by 4 bases and J by 5 bases, with 18 bases between. The CDR3: CASSPRLGQTHEQYF. The CDR3 DNA follows: TGTGCCAGCAGCCCCAGACTTGGACAGACTCACGAGCAGTACTTC.

This chain links TRBV4-3 with TRBJ1-4, with 8 nucleotides matching TRBD1. CDR1 LGHNA and CDR2 YSLEER come from the germline V gene. The CDR3 sequence is 16 residues long. The trim removed 3 bases at V and 8 bases at J, leaving 11 bases unmatched. CDR3 sequence: CASSQTLGQGGEKLFF. The DNA of the CDR3 is TGCGCCAGCAGCCAGACCCTTGGACAGGGAGGCGAAAAACTGTTTTTT.

The J gene is TRBJ1-3, the V gene TRBV2; D is ambiguous. V was pared by 6 bases and J by 4 bases, with 4 bases between. Germline CDR1 reads SNHLY; CDR2 reads FYNNEI. The CDR3 sequence is 11 residues long. CDR3 DNA sequence: TGTGCCAGCAGCAGAGGAAACACCATATATTTT. This translates into CASSRGNTIYF.

The chain recombines TRBV5-1 with TRBJ1-2; D is ambiguous. Trimming left V 0 bases short and J 3 bases short, with 6 bases between. The germline gives CDR1 SGHRS, CDR2 YFSETQ. This CDR3 comprises 13 residues. The CDR3 loop reads CASSLVGDYGYTF. Written as DNA, the CDR3 is TGCGCCAGCAGCTTGGTCGGGGACTATGGCTACACCTTC.

The gene calls are TRBV10-3 and TRBJ1-1; 7 nucleotides align to TRBD1. This CDR3 has 15 amino acids. From germline, CDR1 is ENHRY and CDR2 SYGVKD. V lost 2 bases to trimming and J lost 1 base; unmatched junction nucleotides: 4. Written as DNA, the CDR3 is TGTGCCATCAGTGAGCCTGGGACAGCGAACACTGAAGCTTTCTTT. Its protein is CAISEPGTANTEAFF.

The chain recombines TRBV29-1 with TRBJ2-1; D is possibly TRBD2 (6 bases). Germline CDR1 is SQVTM and CDR2 is ANQGSEA. V shed 4 bases and J shed 7 bases, with 17 bases lying between them. The CDR3 has 14 amino acids. CDR3 loop: CSVVWAGTPNEQFF. In DNA, the CDR3 is TGCAGCGTTGTTTGGGCAGGGACTCCAAATGAGCAGTTCTTC.